This T cell receptor (beta chain) was captured by sequencing in a study of blood T cells in healthy people across ages. A second PCR of about 6 to 12 cycles used a sample-barcoded 5' primer and a J-beta primer mix. The template-switch adaptor was a 5' adaptor with 12 random nucleotides. It tagged each cDNA molecule. Paired-end reads containing CDR3 totaled no fewer than 2.5 million for each sample. TCRdb reprocessed the 5' RACE reads with MiXCR, giving one entry per CDR3 protein. The sample lists 600,000 to 800,000 distinct CDR3 sequences; 40% to 65% were seen once. The CDR3 contains 15 residues. The V gene end was trimmed by 4 bases and the J gene end by 4 bases; junction bases not matched to a gene: 8. Per the germline V gene, CDR1 is SGHRS and CDR2 is YFSETQ.

This clonotype was sampled from a woman older than 75 in good health. The chain has TRBV5-1 and TRBJ2-5; 9 bases are shared with TRBD1. The sequenced sample was blood. Written as DNA, the CDR3 is TGCGCCAGCAGCCCCGGGACAGGGCGGAGAGAGACCCAGTACTTC. It translates to CASSPGTGRRETQYF.